The T cell receptor beta chain described here comes from a study of graft-versus-host responses after intestinal transplantation. At the level of the study: Tacrolimus and steroids were given for 2 to 3 years to all recipients after anti-thymocyte globulin induction.

Points from the study as a whole: With peak circulating GvH clone levels came an association with early post-transplant HvG declines. Researchers found GvH clones in recipient marrow, and some showed up first in ileum or blood.

As regards this clone: Its antigen is as yet unknown.

Measured with immunoSEQ multiplex PCR; TCRdb has only the in-frame clones, and not every one. The data show some 55,000 clones, less than 95% seen once. The TCR originated in a human patient who received an intestinal transplant, so some T cells may come from the graft donor. Material: PBMCs, obtained 662 days after intestinal transplant.

CDR3 in amino acids: CASSQVGFNEKLFF. CDR3 DNA sequence: TGTGCCAGCAGCCAGGTGGGATTTAATGAAAAACTGTTTTTT. The chain links TRBV27 to TRBJ1-4; D uncertain. The CDR3 runs 14 residues. The germline V and J ends were trimmed by 6 bases and 4 bases, with 12 bases remaining between them. Germline V gives CDR1 MNHEY, CDR2 SMNVEV (reference sequence).